These 32 T cell receptor beta chains share one sample of origin, sequenced in a study of blood T cell repertoires in COVID-19. Using immunoSEQ multiplex PCR, the repertoire was profiled, and TCRdb retains in-frame clones only, with some absent. The sample lists tens of thousands of clones; 85% were seen once. Input material: peripheral blood. The receptors here all came from a man of 80 years or more with acute or convalescent COVID-19.

The V gene is TRBV19, the J gene TRBJ1-1, with a possible D match to TRBD1 (6 bases). This CDR3 is built from 15 residues. Germline CDR1 and CDR2: LNHDA and SQIVND (reference sequence). Trimming removed 0 bases at V and 4 bases at J, with 12 bases between. The CDR3 is CASSIDRGGGTEAFF. The CDR3 nucleotides read TGTGCCAGTAGTATAGACAGGGGCGGGGGCACTGAAGCTTTCTTT.

This clone was seen just once. The chain joins TRBV7-2 to TRBJ2-7; D might be TRBD2 (5 bases). The CDR3 is made up of 14 amino acids. V lost 1 base and J 3 bases, leaving 10 bases between the germline ends. Germline CDR1 and CDR2: SGHTA and FQGNSA. As DNA, the CDR3 is TGTGCCAGCAGCTTAGTGAGGGCCAGCTACGAGCAGTACTTC. Encoded protein: CASSLVRASYEQYF.

The CDR3 sequence: CASGSPPTGFSLGANVLTF. CDR3 bases: TGTGCTAGTGGTTCACCCCCGACAGGGTTCAGTCTTGGGGCCAACGTCCTGACTTTC. This chain connects TRBV12-5 to TRBJ2-6, with 7 bases lining up with TRBD1. V shed 4 bases and J 3 bases; nucleotides not matched to a gene: 15. This CDR3 has 19 residues. Germline CDR1 and CDR2: LGHNT and FRNRAP.

The chain carries TRBV13 and TRBJ2-7; 10 bases are a match to TRBD2. J gave up 6 bases and V 2 bases, and 7 bases lay outside the gene matches. This CDR3 is built from 15 residues. Germline V gene data show CDR1 as PRHDT and CDR2 as FYEKMQ (reference sequence). Here the CDR3 reads CASSLTLAGVAEQYF. CDR3 nucleotide sequence: TGTGCCAGCAGCTTAACTCTAGCGGGAGTAGCCGAGCAGTACTTC.

This chain connects TRBV7-9 to TRBJ2-7; D ambiguous. The CDR3 length is 13 residues. Germline CDR1 reads SEHNR; CDR2 reads FQNEAQ (reference sequence). Trimming removed 5 bases from V and 0 bases from J, with 8 bases in between. CDR3 DNA sequence: TGTGCCAGCAGCGCAGTGAACTCCTACGAGCAGTACTTC. It encodes CASSAVNSYEQYF.

This chain joins TRBV6-2 or TRBV6-3 and TRBJ1-2; no reliable D call. Trimming took 6 bases from V and 7 from J, leaving 9 bases between them. The CDR3 loop spans 11 amino acids. The V gene's germline CDR1 is MNHEY and CDR2 SVGEGT. The CDR3 region has the DNA TGTGCCAGCAGCTCCGGTAGTGGCTACACCTTC. Its translation: CASSSGSGYTF.

This clone was recorded a few times. The chain links TRBV2 to TRBJ2-1; the match to TRBD2 covers 11 bases. Losses at the gene ends were 2 bases for V and 0 bases for J; bases not matched to a gene: 6. CDR3 length: 18 residues. The germline V gene encodes CDR1 SNHLY and CDR2 FYNNEI. This CDR3 is CASSETVAGGSSYNEQFF. DNA for the CDR3: TGTGCCAGCAGTGAAACCGTAGCGGGGGGGAGCTCCTACAATGAGCAGTTCTTC.

The rearrangement links TRBV6-4 to TRBJ1-5; 9 nucleotides agree with TRBD1. CDR1 and CDR2 from the germline V gene are MRHNA and SNTAGT. V was pared by 0 bases and J by 8 bases, with 11 bases of the junction left unmatched. The CDR3 contains 17 residues. The CDR3 protein is CASSDSGTGLEEEPQHF. The CDR3 bases are TGTGCCAGCAGTGACTCGGGGACAGGGTTGGAAGAGGAGCCCCAGCATTTT.

In regard to this clone: The sample has other DNA sequences that encode this CDR3 too. This chain links TRBV3-1 (or the pseudogene TRBV3-2) with TRBJ2-7; D uncertain. This CDR3 has 12 amino acids. CDR1 is LGHDT and CDR2 is YNNKEL in the germline V gene (reference sequence). Between the trimmed V and J ends, which lost 4 bases and 0 bases, there was a span of 4 bases. This CDR3 is CASSLLSYEQYF. In DNA form, the CDR3 reads TGTGCCAGCAGCCTACTCTCCTACGAGCAGTACTTC.

In nucleotides, the CDR3 is TGCGCCAGCAGCGGCCGACACGACCACCTCAACACCGGGGAGCTGTTTTTT. Its translation: CASSGRHDHLNTGELFF. The V call is TRBV5-1, the J call TRBJ2-2, with D unresolved. CDR1 and CDR2 (germline): SGHRS, YFSETQ. The CDR3 has 17 amino acids. The V end lost 4 bases, the J end lost 2 bases, and 18 bases lay between the germline ends.

The CDR3 loop is CASSLGRGNNSPLHF. The CDR3 DNA follows: TGTGCCAGCAGCCTAGGGAGGGGGAATAATTCACCCCTCCACTTT. This chain joins TRBV2 and TRBJ1-6; perhaps TRBD1 as D (6 bases). CDR1 SNHLY and CDR2 FYNNEI come from the germline V gene. V lost 6 bases and J lost 5, with 14 bases in between. CDR3 size: 15 residues.

The chain carries TRBV4-3 and TRBJ1-3; D remains ambiguous. CDR1 and CDR2 (germline): LGHNA, YSLEER. The CDR3 runs to 13 residues. V was pared by 0 bases and J by 10 bases, with 10 bases between. This CDR3 is CASSQDRRATIYF. Here the CDR3 DNA reads TGCGCCAGCAGCCAAGATCGGAGGGCAACCATATATTTT.

The chain couples TRBV9 to TRBJ2-5; weak D call: TRBD1 (6 bases). Looked up from germline, CDR1 is SGDLS and CDR2 is YYNGEE. This CDR3 has 15 amino acids. The V gene lost 0 bases and the J gene lost 1 base, with 10 bases spanning the gap. In nucleotides, the CDR3 is TGTGCCAGCAGCGTAGCTACAGGGTCCCAAGAGACCCAGTACTTC. Protein sequence: CASSVATGSQETQYF.

This clone was detected only a few times. The CDR3 region has the DNA TGCGCCAGCAGCTTGGATATCGCCGGTGGCTACACCTTC. This translates into CASSLDIAGGYTF. This chain joins TRBV5-1 and TRBJ1-2; D is ambiguous. Germline values: CDR1 SGHRS, CDR2 YFSETQ. This CDR3 has 13 residues. Trimming took off 0 bases at V and 7 bases at J, with 10 bases between the two ends.

V usage is TRBV19 and J usage is TRBJ2-7; a weak D match, TRBD2 (6 bases). This CDR3 contains 16 residues. V lost 6 bases and J 1 base, leaving 19 bases between the germline ends. Germline V gene data show CDR1 as LNHDA and CDR2 as SQIVND (reference sequence). CDR3 amino acids: CASRGKGLAKSYEQYF. The CDR3 DNA reads as TGTGCCAGTAGAGGAAAGGGGCTAGCGAAGTCCTACGAGCAGTACTTC. Based on the CDR3 plus reference TRBV19 and TRBJ2-7, the full variable domain is DGGITQSPKYLFRKEGQNVTLSCEQNLNHDAMYWYRQDPGQGLRLIYYSQIVNDFQKGDIAEGYSVSREKKESFPLTVTSAQKNPTAFYLCASRGKGLAKSYEQYFGPGTRLTVT.

V is TRBV30 and J is TRBJ1-2, with 8 bases matching TRBD1. CDR3 length: 14 residues. J lost 6 bases, V lost 4 bases, and 10 bases had no gene match. Germline V CDR1 and CDR2: GTSNPN, SVGIG (reference sequence). This CDR3 reads CAWTAQGQGDGYTF. CDR3 DNA: TGTGCCTGGACCGCGCAAGGACAGGGAGATGGCTACACCTTC.

This chain links TRBV9 with TRBJ1-2; D unresolved. Germline V gene sequence: CDR1 SGDLS, CDR2 YYNGEE. Trimming removed 0 bases at V and 0 bases at J, with 3 bases between. This CDR3 comprises 13 residues. The CDR3 region is CASSVDSNYGYTF. For the CDR3, the DNA is TGTGCCAGCAGCGTAGACTCTAACTATGGCTACACCTTC.

The rearrangement uses TRBV29-1 and TRBJ1-2; 7 bases match TRBD1. With 4 bases clipped from V and 6 bases from J, the junction kept 17 bases outside the gene matches. Germline V gene lookup returns CDR1 SQVTM and CDR2 ANQGSEA. This CDR3 is built from 16 residues. CDR3 sequence: CSVASLLDRERDGYTF. The DNA for the CDR3 is TGCAGCGTTGCCTCACTTTTAGACAGGGAAAGAGATGGCTACACCTTC.

The gene calls are TRBV9 and TRBJ2-1; D is possibly TRBD1 (5 bases). Trimming stripped 4 bases from V and 8 bases from J, with 16 bases between. The length of the CDR3 is 14 residues. CDR1 is SGDLS and CDR2 is YYNGEE in the germline V gene. The CDR3: CASSPSPPRDEQFF. DNA for the CDR3: TGTGCCAGCAGCCCAAGCCCTCCCAGGGATGAGCAGTTCTTC.

V usage is TRBV11-2 and J usage is TRBJ1-1; D possibly corresponds to TRBD1 (6 bases). Looked up from germline, CDR1 is SGHAT and CDR2 is FQNNGV. Trimming took 7 bases from V and 4 from J, leaving 16 bases between them. The CDR3 sequence is 14 residues long. CDR3 residues: CASNVNQQGTEAFF. In DNA form, the CDR3 reads TGTGCCAGCAACGTTAACCAACAGGGCACTGAAGCTTTCTTT.

J is TRBJ1-1 and V is TRBV7-9; tentative D call: TRBD1 (6 bases). This CDR3 comprises 11 residues. In germline, CDR1 is SEHNR, CDR2 FQNEAQ (reference sequence). Trimming stripped 3 bases from V and 7 bases from J, with 6 bases between. CDR3 nucleotides: TGTGCCAGCAGCTTGGACAGTGAAGCTTTCTTT. This encodes CASSLDSEAFF.

The chain is built from TRBV18 and TRBJ2-3; TRBD1 agrees at 8 bases. CDR1 is KGHSH, CDR2 LQKENI, per germline. The CDR3 has 14 amino acids. Unmatched junction bases numbered 11, after V lost 6 bases and J lost 9 bases. CDR3 region: CASSAGGSLGTQYF. In nucleotides, the CDR3 is TGTGCCAGCTCGGCAGGGGGCAGCTTAGGAACGCAGTATTTT.

The chain has TRBV6-5 and TRBJ1-2; D possibly corresponds to TRBD1 (6 bases). Trimming removed 10 bases at V and 6 bases at J, with 15 bases between. The germline gives CDR1 MNHEY, CDR2 SVGAGI. This CDR3 has 12 residues. Written as DNA, the CDR3 is TGTGCCACAGTCAAACAGGGAGATGGCTACACCTTC. Translated, it gives CATVKQGDGYTF.

The rearrangement links TRBV5-4 to TRBJ1-2, with D possibly being TRBD1 (5 bases). Trimming removed 4 bases at V and 5 bases at J, with 12 bases between. Germline V gene sequence: CDR1 SGHNT, CDR2 YYREEE (reference sequence). The CDR3 contains 13 residues. The CDR3 DNA follows: TGTGCCAGCAGCACCGACAGTTTATATGGCTACACCTTC. Translated: CASSTDSLYGYTF. Based on the CDR3 plus reference TRBV5-4 and TRBJ1-2, the full variable domain is ETGVTQSPTHLIKTRGQQVTLRCSSQSGHNTVSWYQQALGQGPQFIFQYYREEENGRGNFPPRFSGLQFPNYSSELNVNALELDDSALYLCASSTDSLYGYTFGSGTRLTVV.

The chain employs TRBV5-6 and TRBJ2-1; 15 positions agree with TRBD2. This CDR3 region has 18 residues. V lost 0 bases and J lost 4; bases outside the gene matches: 5. CDR1 SGHDT and CDR2 YYEEEE come from the germline V gene. CDR3 sequence reads: CASSLGTSGRARYNEQFF. For the CDR3, the DNA is TGTGCCAGCAGCTTGGGGACTAGCGGGAGGGCAAGGTACAATGAGCAGTTCTTC.

The chain uses TRBV5-1 and TRBJ1-2, with D tentatively TRBD1 (6 bases). V was trimmed by 1 base and J by 4 bases, leaving 23 bases between them. The CDR3 is 18 residues long. Germline CDR1 is SGHRS and CDR2 is YFSETQ. The CDR3 here is CASSLSHTQGRGGYGYTF. The CDR3 DNA reads as TGCGCCAGCAGCTTGTCCCACACTCAGGGCAGGGGCGGCTATGGCTACACCTTC.

This rearrangement joins TRBV6-5 to TRBJ2-5; 9 bases are a match to TRBD2. Trimming at V came to 6 bases and at J to 5 bases, leaving 10 bases not matched to a gene. Looked up from germline, CDR1 is MNHEY and CDR2 is SVGAGI. The CDR3 covers 15 residues. The CDR3 DNA sequence: TGTGCCAGCAGCAAATTCGGCGGGGGGGCGGAGACCCAGTACTTC. Translation gives CASSKFGGGAETQYF.

V is TRBV6-1 and J is TRBJ1-2; D might be TRBD1 (5 bases). CDR1 is MNHNS and CDR2 is SASEGT in the germline V gene. The CDR3 extends over 14 amino acids. V was pared by 3 bases and J by 7 bases, with 15 bases between. This CDR3 reads CASSDPGGGIGYTF. The CDR3 bases are TGTGCCAGCAGTGACCCCGGGGGTGGTATTGGCTACACCTTC.

The chain has TRBV7-2 and TRBJ2-7, with D tentatively TRBD1 (5 bases). From germline, CDR1 is SGHTA and CDR2 FQGNSA. This CDR3 spans 14 amino acids. Trimming took off 5 bases at V and 1 base at J, with 12 bases between the two ends. As DNA, the CDR3 is TGTGCCAGCAGCCCGAGACAGAAATCCTACGAGCAGTACTTC. Protein sequence: CASSPRQKSYEQYF.

This clone appeared a single time. This chain joins TRBV3-1 (or the pseudogene TRBV3-2) and TRBJ2-5; D possibly corresponds to TRBD2 (7 bases). The CDR3 spans 14 residues. Germline V gene lookup returns CDR1 LGHDT and CDR2 YNNKEL (reference sequence). V shed 2 bases and J shed 5 bases, with 12 bases lying between them. CDR3 coding DNA: TGTGCCAGCAGCCAAAGAGGGGGGGCGGAGACCCAGTACTTC. Translation gives CASSQRGGAETQYF.

The rearrangement uses TRBV10-3 and TRBJ2-3; TRBD1 agrees at 10 bases. The CDR3 covers 14 residues. V shed 6 bases and J 3 bases; nucleotides not matched to a gene: 3. Germline assignment: CDR1 ENHRY and CDR2 SYGVKD. The chain's CDR3 is CAIREGQGTDTQYF. CDR3 DNA: TGTGCCATCAGAGAGGGACAGGGGACAGATACGCAGTATTTT.

The J gene is TRBJ2-2, the V gene TRBV5-4, with D maybe TRBD1 (5 bases). V was trimmed by 1 base and J by 4 bases, leaving 11 bases between them. The CDR3 consists of 15 residues. Germline CDR1 is SGHNT and CDR2 is YYREEE (reference sequence). CDR3 protein: CASSLKGSSTGELFF. The DNA for the CDR3 is TGTGCCAGCAGCTTGAAGGGGTCTAGCACCGGGGAGCTGTTTTTT.